A selection of T cell receptor beta chains follows, all from one sample in a study of T cells in Graves' hyperthyroidism and ophthalmopathy. From the multiplex PCR reads, TCRdb called clonotypes with MiXCR, one entry per CDR3 protein. The sample lists hundreds of thousands of distinct CDR3 sequences, roughly 13% occurring once. What was sequenced was blood. The origin of the receptors is a woman in her 30s with Graves' hyperthyroidism that later progressed to Graves' ophthalmopathy. Both conserved end residues are part of each CDR3. A D gene is named only where the DNA matches it firmly. Size is omitted from some rows. Given values are once, few, many or a class for expanded clones.

size,D,J,V,CDR3,DNA
many,TRBD2,TRBJ2-2,TRBV20-1,CSARATSGRTDTGELFF,TGCAGTGCTAGAGCGACTAGCGGGAGGACGGACACCGGGGAGCTGTTTTTT
many,.,TRBJ2-5,TRBV15,CATSRATTGVQETQYF,TGTGCCACCAGCAGAGCTACAACCGGGGTCCAAGAGACCCAGTACTTC
.,TRBD1,TRBJ2-2,TRBV5-1,CASSPSDRGNTGELFF,TGCGCCAGCAGCCCCAGCGACAGGGGAAACACCGGGGAGCTGTTTTTT
many,.,TRBJ2-5,TRBV18,CASSPPRLETQYF,TGTGCCAGCTCACCACCAAGGTTAGAGACCCAGTACTTC
.,.,TRBJ2-1,TRBV29-1,CSPDPHEQLF,TGCAGCCCCGATCCCCATGAGCAGCTCTTC
few,.,TRBJ2-7,TRBV6-1,CASSDQDGGRDEQYF,TGTGCCAGCAGTGACCAGGACGGGGGTAGGGACGAGCAGTACTTC
many,.,TRBJ2-5,TRBV29-1,CSVVGDETQYF,TGCAGCGTTGTGGGTGACGAGACCCAGTACTTC
many,.,TRBJ2-7,TRBV6-2/TRBV6-3,CASSYPGRHEQYF,TGTGCCAGCAGTTACCCTGGACGCCACGAGCAGTACTTC
few,TRBD1,TRBJ1-5,TRBV20-1,CSAIKQGRDYSNQPQHF,TGCAGTGCTATAAAACAGGGGAGGGACTATAGCAATCAGCCCCAGCATTTT
.,TRBD1,TRBJ1-3,TRBV20-1,CSVTGVGNTIYF,TGCAGTGTTACAGGGGTTGGAAACACCATATATTTT
few,.,TRBJ2-1,TRBV6-1,CASSEGIGNEQFF,TGTGCCAGCAGTGAAGGTATCGGCAATGAGCAGTTCTTC
.,.,TRBJ2-7,TRBV27,CASSPRSTASSYEQYF,TGTGCCAGCTCACCCCGGTCGACGGCGAGCTCCTACGAGCAGTACTTC
many,TRBD2,TRBJ2-1,TRBV10-3,CAISEASGRAGEQFF,TGTGCCATCAGTGAGGCTAGCGGGAGGGCGGGTGAGCAGTTCTTC
.,.,TRBJ2-1,TRBV20-1,CSARKGSDEQFF,TGCAGTGCACGAAAAGGGAGCGATGAGCAGTTCTTC
many,.,TRBJ2-5,TRBV28,CASSLGSTRETQYF,TGTGCCAGCAGTTTGGGGTCTACCCGAGAGACCCAGTACTTC
few,TRBD1,TRBJ1-4,TRBV9,CASSRDRGGEKLFF,TGTGCCAGCAGCCGGGACAGGGGTGGTGAAAAACTGTTTTTT
many,.,TRBJ1-5,TRBV18,CASSTGNQPQHF,TGTGCCAGTTCAACAGGGAATCAGCCCCAGCATTTT
few,.,TRBJ1-6,TRBV20-1,CSASRQGGNSPLHF,TGCAGTGCTAGTCGGCAGGGTGGTAATTCACCCCTCCACTTT
few,TRBD1,TRBJ2-1,TRBV19,CASSVTGGAYNEQFF,TGTGCCAGTAGTGTGACAGGGGGCGCTTACAATGAGCAGTTCTTC
.,.,TRBJ1-6,TRBV19,CASSNPTNSPLHF,TGTGCCAGCAGCAACCCGACTAATTCACCCCTCCACTTT
many,TRBD2,TRBJ2-1,TRBV11-2,CASSLDGGRQFF,TGTGCCAGCAGCTTAGATGGCGGGAGGCAGTTCTTC
many,.,TRBJ2-3,TRBV5-1,CASSPGRLDLGTDTQYF,TGCGCCAGCAGCCCGGGTAGGCTCGATTTGGGCACAGATACGCAGTATTTT
many,.,TRBJ2-5,TRBV27,CASGLEETQYF,TGTGCCAGCGGCCTGGAAGAGACCCAGTACTTC
.,.,TRBJ1-1,TRBV9,CASSGPVGNTEAFF,TGTGCCAGCAGCGGCCCGGTGGGGAACACTGAAGCTTTCTTT
.,TRBD1,TRBJ1-1,TRBV27,CASGSSGTGGTEAFF,TGTGCCAGCGGCTCCTCCGGGACAGGGGGCACTGAAGCTTTCTTT
many,.,TRBJ2-4,TRBV10-3,CAISEGGGASKNIQYF,TGTGCCATCAGTGAAGGAGGGGGCGCTTCCAAAAACATTCAGTACTTC
many,TRBD2,TRBJ2-5,TRBV28,CASLPTSGQETQYF,TGTGCCAGCCTGCCGACTAGCGGACAAGAGACCCAGTACTTC
.,TRBD1,TRBJ2-2,TRBV5-5,CASSTHRGRDTGELFF,TGTGCCAGCAGCACCCACAGGGGCCGAGACACCGGGGAGCTGTTTTTT
many,.,TRBJ2-1,TRBV27,CASSLSLGPNNEQFF,TGTGCCAGCAGTTTATCCCTAGGCCCGAACAATGAGCAGTTCTTC
many,TRBD1,TRBJ2-7,TRBV11-3,CASSVHRDRKTRSYEQYF,TGTGCCAGCAGCGTTCACCGGGACAGGAAAACGAGGTCCTACGAGCAGTACTTC
many,TRBD2,TRBJ2-3,TRBV5-1,CASSFGGRTSGFTDTQYF,TGCGCCAGCAGCTTCGGGGGTAGGACTAGCGGTTTCACAGATACGCAGTATTTT
many,.,TRBJ1-1,TRBV29-1,CSVVTGNTEAFF,TGCAGCGTAGTCACTGGAAACACTGAAGCTTTCTTT
few,.,TRBJ1-3,TRBV12-3/TRBV12-4,CASRALSLGNTIYF,TGTGCCAGCAGGGCATTATCCCTTGGAAACACCATATATTTT
.,.,TRBJ1-1,TRBV10-3,CAITSGTTEAFF,TGTGCCATCACCTCAGGGACCACTGAAGCTTTCTTT
few,TRBD1,TRBJ2-7,TRBV27,CASSLSMLAGGYEQYF,TGTGCCAGCAGTTTATCGATGTTGGCAGGGGGCTACGAGCAGTACTTC
.,.,TRBJ2-1,TRBV18,CASSPGLDGLNEQFF,TGTGCCAGCTCACCGGGACTGGACGGGCTCAATGAGCAGTTCTTC
many,TRBD2,TRBJ2-3,TRBV30,CAWSLGTSGSTDTQYF,TGTGCCTGGAGTCTAGGGACTAGCGGCAGCACAGATACGCAGTATTTT
many,TRBD1,TRBJ2-5,TRBV12-3/TRBV12-4,CASSPRGYLQETQYF,TGTGCCAGCAGTCCCAGGGGGTATTTGCAAGAGACCCAGTACTTC
many,.,TRBJ1-2,TRBV12-3/TRBV12-4,CASSAQVGAYGYTF,TGTGCCAGCAGTGCCCAGGTCGGGGCCTATGGCTACACCTTC
.,.,TRBJ1-2,TRBV28,CASSPPPGQEFYGYTF,TGTGCCAGCAGTCCGCCGCCCGGGCAGGAGTTCTATGGCTACACCTTC
many,.,TRBJ1-2,TRBV29-1,CSVEISDSYGYTF,TGCAGCGTTGAGATTTCCGACAGCTATGGCTACACCTTC